This is a list of T cell receptor beta chains from one sample in a study of blood T cells in healthy people across ages. A single record per CDR3 protein comes from TCRdb applying MiXCR to the 5' RACE reads. The data contain approximately 820,000 distinct CDR3 sequences, approximately 48% of them singletons. The specimen was blood. These receptors all stem from a man aged 55 to 70 in good health. Both conserved end residues are part of each CDR3. The D gene is left open where the match is weak. Size tells how often a clone was seen (once, few, many) or the class of an expanded clone, and some rows leave it out.

size,V,D,J,DNA,CDR3
.,TRBV20-1,.,TRBJ2-3,TGCAGTGTCGGCCTGACCCGGGGGAGAGGCACAGATACGCAGTATTTT,CSVGLTRGRGTDTQYF
.,TRBV7-3,TRBD2,TRBJ2-5,TGTGCCAGCAGCGTTAGCGGGGGGACGACGGAGACCCAGTACTTC,CASSVSGGTTETQYF
.,TRBV12-3/TRBV12-4,TRBD1,TRBJ1-2,TGTGCCGGTCAAAGACAGGGTTCGGATGGCTACACCTTC,CAGQRQGSDGYTF
few,TRBV20-1,.,TRBJ2-7,TGCAGTGCTCCACTGTCGGGGGCCAGTCATTCGGACGAGCAGTACTTC,CSAPLSGASHSDEQYF
.,TRBV28,.,TRBJ2-7,TGTGCCAGCAGTTTAAGGTGCGAGCAGTACTTC,CASSLRCEQYF
many,TRBV20-1,.,TRBJ2-7,TGCAGTGCTGACATTCTCTACGAGCAGTACTTC,CSADILYEQYF
few,TRBV15,.,TRBJ2-5,TGTGCCACCAGCAGAGATCGGCTAGCAAGCGAGACCCAGTACTTC,CATSRDRLASETQYF
few,TRBV27,TRBD1,TRBJ2-7,TGTGCCAGTGTACAGGGGAAGGAGCAGTACTTC,CASVQGKEQYF
.,TRBV6-2/TRBV6-3,.,TRBJ2-3,TGTGCCAGCAGTTCCCCTAATCGAGGAACAGATACGCAGTATTTT,CASSSPNRGTDTQYF
.,TRBV6-1,TRBD1,TRBJ1-4,TGTGCCAGCCGCTTCGGGACAGGGGGTGAAAAACTGTTTTTT,CASRFGTGGEKLFF
.,TRBV15,.,TRBJ2-3,TGTGCCACCAGCGGGCGTCACGACGTTTGGGATGCTGATACGCAGTATTTT,CATSGRHDVWDADTQYF
few,TRBV15,.,TRBJ2-4,TGTGCCACCAGCAGAGAGGCGGGGCTAGCCAAAAACATTCAGTACTTC,CATSREAGLAKNIQYF
few,TRBV27,.,TRBJ2-3,TGTGCCAGCCGTGGGTGGGACTCGGACACAGATACGCAGTATTTT,CASRGWDSDTDTQYF
few,TRBV5-6,.,TRBJ1-4,TGTGCCAGCAGCTTTCGGAGCAGCCTAGAAAAACTGTTTTTT,CASSFRSSLEKLFF
few,TRBV29-1,.,TRBJ2-7,TGCAGCGTTGCCAGGGAAGTCGATGAGCAGTACTTC,CSVAREVDEQYF
.,TRBV3-1,TRBD1,TRBJ2-7,TGTGCCAGCAGCCAAACCCACAGGGGGCGGAGGGCCGAGCAGTACTTC,CASSQTHRGRRAEQYF
few,TRBV14,TRBD2,TRBJ2-3,TGTGCCAGCAGCCGAGCCCTAACTAGCGGGCGGGTAGATACGCAGTATTTT,CASSRALTSGRVDTQYF
.,TRBV6-6,.,TRBJ2-5,TGTGCCAGCAGTTACGGGAAAGAGACCCAGTACTTC,CASSYGKETQYF
.,TRBV24-1,.,TRBJ1-2,TGTGCCACCAGTGATCAAGACAGTTATGGCTACACCTTC,CATSDQDSYGYTF
.,TRBV20-1,.,TRBJ1-6,TGCAGTGCTAGAGAGTTGGGGGCGAGGAATTCACCCCTCCACTTT,CSARELGARNSPLHF
few,TRBV7-9,.,TRBJ2-7,TGTGCCAGCAGCATGACATACGAGCAGTACTTC,CASSMTYEQYF
.,TRBV20-1,TRBD2,TRBJ2-3,TGCAGTGCTGGAGGGACTAGCGGGGGGGAGACAGATACGCAGTATTTT,CSAGGTSGGETDTQYF
.,TRBV28,TRBD1,TRBJ2-3,TGTGCCAGCGGACAGGGGGGCACAGATACGCAGTATTTT,CASGQGGTDTQYF
few,TRBV4-1,.,TRBJ1-2,TGCGCCAGCAGCCAGGTTATTTACTATGGCTACACCTTC,CASSQVIYYGYTF
.,TRBV3-1,TRBD1,TRBJ2-7,TGTGCCAGCAGCGACAGGGGAGGCTACGAGCAGTACTTC,CASSDRGGYEQYF
.,TRBV20-1,.,TRBJ2-5,TGCAGTGCTAGCTCAGGGCTCCAAGAGACCCAGTACTTC,CSASSGLQETQYF
.,TRBV6-5,.,TRBJ2-7,TGTGCCAGCAGTTACAAAATTTCCCCAACCTACGAGCAGTACTTC,CASSYKISPTYEQYF
.,TRBV20-1,.,TRBJ2-3,TGCAGTGCTGGGGGCCGAATAGATACGCAGTATTTT,CSAGGRIDTQYF
.,TRBV29-1,.,TRBJ2-7,TGCAGCGTTGAAGAAGGGACCCCCTACGAGCAGTACTTC,CSVEEGTPYEQYF
few,TRBV20-1,.,TRBJ2-1,TGCAGTGCTAGACGGGTAGAAAATGAGCAGTTCTTC,CSARRVENEQFF
.,TRBV2,.,TRBJ2-4,TGTGCCAGCAGTCCCAGGCTTAAAAACATTCAGTACTTC,CASSPRLKNIQYF
.,TRBV4-1,.,TRBJ2-6,TGCGCCAGCAGCCAAGGTCTAGCGATGGAATCTGGGGCCAACGTCCTGACTTTC,CASSQGLAMESGANVLTF
.,TRBV5-5,TRBD1,TRBJ1-4,TGTGCCAGCAGCCAATCCGGGACAGGGGACGAACTGTTTTTT,CASSQSGTGDELFF